This entry describes one T cell receptor (beta chain). This sample is part of a study of OX40 agonist ivuxolimab in advanced cancers. Clones were sequenced by immunoSEQ multiplex PCR, and TCRdb holds only the in-frame ones, with some missing. The table includes tens of thousands of clones, 85% detected once. Anyone with autoimmune disease history or systemic immunosuppression was excluded. The TCR sequence derives from an adult with an advanced solid tumor such as melanoma, head and neck, liver or kidney cancer. The specimen comprised CD4+ or CD8+ T cells sorted from blood, sampled in a trial of the OX40 agonist ivuxolimab.

The CDR3 DNA follows: TGTGCCAGCAGCTTAGGAGGACAGGGGGGAGATACGCAGTATTTT. Its translation: CASSLGGQGGDTQYF. The chain links TRBV7-3 to TRBJ2-3; TRBD1 aligns across 10 bases. Germline values: CDR1 SGHTA, CDR2 FQGTGA. Losses at the gene ends were 2 bases for V and 5 bases for J; bases not matched to a gene: 4. CDR3 size: 15 residues.